This T cell receptor (beta chain) was sequenced for a study of blood T cell repertoires in COVID-19 (TCRdb year 2020). Concerning the study at large: Samples covering the acute and convalescent phases of COVID-19 were provided by collaborators in the United States, Italy and Spain. Where available, HLA class I and class II types were obtained from metadata supplied by the sample provider rather than from assay-based typing. The samples were drawn from the first 160 participants of the ongoing ImmuneRACE study and from 1,254 subjects provided by 6 global collaborators. A freely available public database, intended as a resource for researchers studying the immune response to SARS-CoV-2, is where the repertoires were released. Subjects who had been exposed to COVID-19, were actively infected with it, or had recovered from it provided the deeply sampled blood TCRbeta repertoires that made up the dataset. The material from the prospective study consisted of cDNA or gDNA derived from T cells, B-cell-depleted T cells, or PBMCs. The sample metadata nearly always contained a de-identified subject ID, COVID-19 status, age in years and sex.

Collaborating institutions collected whole blood in K2EDTA tubes following their own protocols. For TCRbeta analysis, collaborator samples were shipped as frozen whole blood, as isolated PBMCs, or as DNA extracted from either sample type. TCRbeta CDR3 regions were amplified from genomic DNA by means of the immunoSEQ Assay, a bias-controlled multiplex PCR. The authors' analysis ran thus. Within the assay, amplification of reference gene primers was used to estimate how many nucleated cells each sample contained. Sequence reads were collapsed and filtered to measure the absolute abundance of every unique TCRbeta CDR3 rearrangement. For each sample, productive Simpson clonality was calculated as the square root of Simpson's diversity index over productive rearrangements. The source is immuneACCESS, and TCRdb retained only in-frame sequences with V and J called. Part of the clones is not carried over; for the studies checked, unresolved V genes explain less than half of this, and the remainder is unexplained. V, J and clone size reflect that table, while D and trimming were determined from the DNA. This sample has under 250,000 clones in its table, and roughly 80% of those were observed once. The ten biggest clones cover just over 2.5% of the sample.

General conclusions and limits of the study: How much clinical and demographic metadata was included differed by source and by participant, and the metadata was provided uncurated.

Trimming costs V 3 bases and J 4 bases, and their ends lie 12 bases apart. From the cysteine up to the phenylalanine, the CDR3 has a length of 14 residues. CDR3 DNA is the only sequence kept; it has 42 bases, read in frame from the first base. The germline V gene specifies SGHAT as CDR1 and FQNNGV as CDR2. Comment on this clone: Its antigen is currently not known. No base qualities exist here, and no much larger clone lies one base off it.

The sample consisted of peripheral blood. The clonotype comes from a woman between 70 and 85 years old with active or convalescent COVID-19. The chain is assembled from TRBV11-2 and TRBJ1-2; perhaps TRBD1 is the D gene, with 5 bases matching. At the DNA level, the sequence is TGTGCCAGCAGCTTCCTACGGGGGGGCTATGGCTACACCTTC. The encoded protein is CASSFLRGGYGYTF.